The 10 T cell receptor beta chains below come from one sample, sequenced in a study of blood T cell repertoires in COVID-19. The table came from immunoSEQ multiplex PCR; TCRdb's copy has only in-frame clones and leaves some out. The data hold more than 300,000 clones, with approximately 92% observed a single time. Sequencing was done on a sample of PBMCs or T cells enriched from blood (not recorded which). The origin of the receptors is a woman aged 25 to 39 who had recovered from COVID-19.

The gene calls are TRBV28 and TRBJ2-5; a possible D gene is TRBD2 (5 bases). CDR1 is MDHEN, CDR2 SYDVKM, per germline. Trimming left V 4 bases short and J 4 bases short, with 10 bases between. The CDR3 has 13 residues. The CDR3: CASSSSFGETQYF. CDR3 sequence (DNA): TGTGCCAGCAGTTCTAGCTTTGGAGAGACCCAGTACTTC.

V gene TRBV3-1 (or the pseudogene TRBV3-2) combines with J gene TRBJ1-2; 10 bases map to TRBD1. Losses at the gene ends were 0 bases for V and 7 bases for J; bases not matched to a gene: 2. Per germline, CDR1 LGHDT and CDR2 YNNKEL (reference sequence). The CDR3 sequence is 14 residues long. The CDR3 bases are TGTGCCAGCAGCCAAGACGACAGGGGGCCTGGCTACACCTTC. It is translated as CASSQDDRGPGYTF.

The genes are TRBV9 and TRBJ2-7; the match to TRBD1 covers 7 bases. This CDR3 is 15 amino acids long. The trim removed 0 bases at V and 3 bases at J, leaving 6 bases unmatched. Per the germline V gene, CDR1 is SGDLS and CDR2 is YYNGEE. CDR3 bases: TGTGCCAGCAGCGTAGATCGTACAGGGGTCTACGAGCAGTACTTC. Protein: CASSVDRTGVYEQYF.

The rearrangement joins TRBV3-1 (or the pseudogene TRBV3-2) to TRBJ2-1; perhaps TRBD2 as D (6 bases). Trimming stripped 4 bases from V and 5 bases from J, with 18 bases between. Germline V gene sequence: CDR1 LGHDT, CDR2 YNNKEL (reference sequence). This CDR3 is 16 amino acids long. For the CDR3, the DNA is TGTGCCAGCAGCCTATTAGGCGGGGTTGGCCACAATGAGCAGTTCTTC. It codes for CASSLLGGVGHNEQFF.

This clone has only one observation. The chain has TRBV7-9 and TRBJ2-2; possible D gene TRBD1, 6 bases. The CDR3 consists of 13 residues. Between the trimmed V and J ends, which lost 5 bases and 8 bases, there was a span of 12 bases. Per the germline V gene, CDR1 is SEHNR and CDR2 is FQNEAQ (reference sequence). The CDR3 DNA is TGTGCCAGCAGCCCTGACAGGAGTGGGGAGCTGTTTTTT. Its translation: CASSPDRSGELFF. Together with reference TRBV7-9 and TRBJ2-2, the CDR3 gives the full variable domain: DTGVSQNPRHKITKRGQNVTFRCDPISEHNRLYWYRQTLGQGPEFLTYFQNEAQLEKSRLLSDRFSAERPKGSFSTLEIQRTEQGDSAMYLCASSPDRSGELFFGEGSRLTVL.

CDR3 region: CASSLSDRAEAFF. CDR3 nucleotides: TGTGCCAGCAGTTTATCGGACAGGGCTGAAGCTTTCTTT. The V gene is TRBV27, the J gene TRBJ1-1, with 8 bases that match TRBD1. Germline values: CDR1 MNHEY, CDR2 SMNVEV (reference sequence). This CDR3 comprises 13 residues. V trimming: 0 bases; J trimming: 6 bases; junction bases outside the gene matches: 0.

The chain joins TRBV2 to TRBJ2-1, with a possible D match to TRBD2 (5 bases). Germline CDR1 reads SNHLY; CDR2 reads FYNNEI. V was trimmed by 1 base and J by 1 base, leaving 8 bases between them. The CDR3 totals 15 residues. The CDR3 DNA reads as TGTGCCAGCAGTGAAGAGAGGAGGTCCTACAATGAGCAGTTCTTC. Translated: CASSEERRSYNEQFF.

The chain uses TRBV7-3 and TRBJ2-1, with TRBD1 as a possible D gene (5 bases). The CDR3 runs 15 residues. The germline CDR1 and CDR2 sequences are SGHTA and FQGTGA. V lost 3 bases and J lost 0, with 9 bases in between. Written as DNA, the CDR3 is TGTGCCAGCAGCTTTTCGCAGGGCTCCTACAATGAGCAGTTCTTC. It yields the protein CASSFSQGSYNEQFF.

V and J are TRBV7-2 and TRBJ2-7, with TRBD1 identical over 7 bases. CDR3 length: 12 amino acids. V shed 5 bases, J shed 7 bases, and the junction held 5 bases outside the gene matches. CDR1 and CDR2 (germline): SGHTA, FQGNSA. The CDR3 DNA sequence: TGTGCCAGCAGCACCCGGACAGGTGAGCAGTACTTC. Protein sequence: CASSTRTGEQYF.

V and J are TRBV7-9 and TRBJ1-2, with D possibly matching TRBD1 (6 bases). Per germline, CDR1 SEHNR and CDR2 FQNEAQ (reference sequence). Trimming pared 3 bases from V and 0 bases from J, leaving 17 bases between. The CDR3 length is 17 residues. CDR3 in DNA: TGTGCCAGCAGCTTTAGGGACACCGTTGATACTAACTATGGCTACACCTTC. It yields the protein CASSFRDTVDTNYGYTF. The full variable domain, its missing parts supplied by reference TRBV7-9 and TRBJ1-2, is DTGVSQNPRHKITKRGQNVTFRCDPISEHNRLYWYRQTLGQGPEFLTYFQNEAQLEKSRLLSDRFSAERPKGSFSTLEIQRTEQGDSAMYLCASSFRDTVDTNYGYTFGSGTRLTVV.